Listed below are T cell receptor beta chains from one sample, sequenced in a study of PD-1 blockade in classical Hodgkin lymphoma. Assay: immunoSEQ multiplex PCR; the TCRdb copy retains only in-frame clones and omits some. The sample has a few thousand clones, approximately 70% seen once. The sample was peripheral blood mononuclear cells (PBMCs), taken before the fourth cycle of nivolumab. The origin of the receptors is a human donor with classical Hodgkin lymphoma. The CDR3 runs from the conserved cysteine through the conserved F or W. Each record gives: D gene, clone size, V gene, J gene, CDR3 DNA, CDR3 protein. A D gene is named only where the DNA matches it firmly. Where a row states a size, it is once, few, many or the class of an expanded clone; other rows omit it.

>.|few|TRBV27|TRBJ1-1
TGTGCCAGCGGGCCCCGGGACGGAGCATTGAACACTGAAGCTTTCTTT
CASGPRDGALNTEAFF
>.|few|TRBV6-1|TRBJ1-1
TGTGCCAGCCGAAAACACCTGAACACTGAAGCTTTCTTT
CASRKHLNTEAFF
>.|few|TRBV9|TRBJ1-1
TGTGCCAGCAGCGTAGACAGGAACACTGAAGCTTTCTTT
CASSVDRNTEAFF
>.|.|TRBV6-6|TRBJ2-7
TGTGCCAGCAGCACGATGGTGGTAAGCTCCTACGAGCAGTACTTC
CASSTMVVSSYEQYF
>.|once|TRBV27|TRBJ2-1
TGTGCCAGCAGTTCAATGGCAAGCAATGAGCAGTTCTTC
CASSSMASNEQFF
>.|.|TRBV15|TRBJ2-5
TGTGCCACCAGCAGAGACTACGGAGTTGAGACCCAGTACTTC
CATSRDYGVETQYF
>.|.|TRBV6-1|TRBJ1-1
TGTGCCAGCAGTGAAGCGCACCGTCTAGGGGCTTTCTTT
CASSEAHRLGAFF
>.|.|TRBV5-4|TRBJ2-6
TGTGCCAGCAGATTTGGATCTGGGGCCAACGTCCTGACTTTC
CASRFGSGANVLTF
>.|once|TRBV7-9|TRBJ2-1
TGTGCCAGCAGCTCCGCCGGGGGACGAGATTACAATGAGCAGTTCTTC
CASSSAGGRDYNEQFF
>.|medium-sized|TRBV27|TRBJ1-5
TGTGCCAGCAGTCGGGGAGTGGATCAGCCCCAGCATTTT
CASSRGVDQPQHF
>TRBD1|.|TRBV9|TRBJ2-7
TGTGCCAGCAGCGACGACAGGGAACACGAGCAGTACTTC
CASSDDREHEQYF
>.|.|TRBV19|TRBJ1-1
TGTGCCAGTAGTAGGACGAACACTGAAGCTTTCTTT
CASSRTNTEAFF
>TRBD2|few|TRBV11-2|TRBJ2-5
TGTGCCAGCAGCTCGCCTCGGAGCGCGGGAGGGTCAGAGACCCAGTACTTC
CASSSPRSAGGSETQYF
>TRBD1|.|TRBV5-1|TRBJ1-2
TGCGCCAGCAGCTTCGGACAGGGGGGCTATGGCTACACCTTC
CASSFGQGGYGYTF
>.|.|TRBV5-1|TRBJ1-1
TGCGCCAGCAGCTTGGAAGAAATGAACACTGAAGCTTTCTTT
CASSLEEMNTEAFF
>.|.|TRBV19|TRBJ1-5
TGTGCCAGTAGTTCCCCTAGAGGGGGACAAGTCAATCAGCCCCAGCATTTT
CASSSPRGGQVNQPQHF
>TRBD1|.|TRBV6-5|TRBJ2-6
TGTGCCAGCAACAGGGGTTCGGGGGCCAACGTCCTGACTTTC
CASNRGSGANVLTF
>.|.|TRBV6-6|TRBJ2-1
TGTGCCAGCTCTTCCAAGGGATTTGAGCAGTTCTTC
CASSSKGFEQFF
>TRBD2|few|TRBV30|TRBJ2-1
TGTGCCTGGAGTCAACTAGCGGGGGGCTACAATGAGCAGTTCTTC
CAWSQLAGGYNEQFF
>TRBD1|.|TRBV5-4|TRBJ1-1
TGTGCCAGCAGCTTGGAAGGCAGGGGGGCTGAAGCTTTCTTT
CASSLEGRGAEAFF
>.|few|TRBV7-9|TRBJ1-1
TGTGCCAGCAGCTTTGACACGATGAACACTGAAGCTTTCTTT
CASSFDTMNTEAFF
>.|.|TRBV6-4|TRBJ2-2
TGTGCCAGCAGAGCCTTCGGCACCGGGGAGCTGTTTTTT
CASRAFGTGELFF
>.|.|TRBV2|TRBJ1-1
TGTGCCAGCAGTGAAGATCCCGGGACACTCAACACTGAAGCTTTCTTT
CASSEDPGTLNTEAFF
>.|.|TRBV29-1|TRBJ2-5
TGCAGCGTTATTGGACAGGACTACGGGGAGACCCAGTACTTC
CSVIGQDYGETQYF
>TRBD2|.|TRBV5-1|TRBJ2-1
TGCGCCAGCAGCTCCACCCCGGCCAGCGGGGAACAGTTCTTC
CASSSTPASGEQFF
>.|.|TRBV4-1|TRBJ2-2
TGCGCCAGCAGCCAAGGAGCGGGTAACACCGGGGAGCTGTTTTTT
CASSQGAGNTGELFF
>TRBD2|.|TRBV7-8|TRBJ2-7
TGTGCCAGCAGCGTAAGCGGGACTAGGTACGAGCAGTACTTC
CASSVSGTRYEQYF
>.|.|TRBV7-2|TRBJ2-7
TGTGCCAGCAGCAACCAGGGGTTGAACTACGAGCAGTACTTC
CASSNQGLNYEQYF
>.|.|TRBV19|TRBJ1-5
TGTGCCAGTAGTTCGTCCGGGTCCAATCAGCCCCAGCATTTT
CASSSSGSNQPQHF
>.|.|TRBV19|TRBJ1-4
TGTGCCAGTAGGGGCGGCGACAAAGTACTTGAAAAACTGTTTTTT
CASRGGDKVLEKLFF
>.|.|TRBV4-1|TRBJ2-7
TGCGCCAGCAGCCAAGATCTCGAGAGGTACGAGCAGTACTTC
CASSQDLERYEQYF
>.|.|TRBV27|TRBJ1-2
TGTGCCAGCAGTCCTGGAAGCTATGGCTACACCTTC
CASSPGSYGYTF
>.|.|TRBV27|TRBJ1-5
TGTGCCAGCAGTTTATCGCCCCTCAATCAGCCCCAGCATTTT
CASSLSPLNQPQHF
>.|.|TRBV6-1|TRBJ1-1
TGTGCCAGCAAGTCGACAGCCTGGAGGGAAGCTTTCTTT
CASKSTAWREAFF
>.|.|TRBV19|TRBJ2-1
TGTGCCAGTAGTATAGTCCGCAATGAGCAGTTCTTC
CASSIVRNEQFF
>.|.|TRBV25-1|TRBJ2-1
TGTGCCAGCAGTGAGGTTGTGGGCTTAGGTACCTTCAATGAGCAGTTCTTC
CASSEVVGLGTFNEQFF
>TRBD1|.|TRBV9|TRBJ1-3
TGTGCCAGCAGCGTAGAGACAGGGCGCTCTGGAAACACCATATATTTT
CASSVETGRSGNTIYF
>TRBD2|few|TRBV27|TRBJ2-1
TGTGCCAGCAGTCCCCGGGAGGGCGCCTACAATGAGCAGTTCTTC
CASSPREGAYNEQFF
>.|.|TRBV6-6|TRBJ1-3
TGTGCCAGCAGTTTGATGCGACCGATCGGAAACACCATATATTTT
CASSLMRPIGNTIYF
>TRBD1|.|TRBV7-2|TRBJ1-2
TGTGCCAGCAGCGTCAGGGGGCTGGGGTATGGCTACACCTTC
CASSVRGLGYGYTF
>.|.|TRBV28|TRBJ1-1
TGTGCCAGCAGTTTAAGGAACACTGAAGCTTTCTTT
CASSLRNTEAFF
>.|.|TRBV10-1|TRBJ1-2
TGCGCCAGCACTCCGAAACTCCGGGCCCAGAAGTCTGGCTACACCTTC
CASTPKLRAQKSGYTF
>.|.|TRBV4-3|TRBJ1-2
TGCGCCAGCAGCCAAGACAGGGGCTATGGCTACACCTTC
CASSQDRGYGYTF
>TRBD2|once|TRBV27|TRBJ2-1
TGTGCCAGCACCCCGCTAGCGGGGGGGCCCAATGAGCAGTTCTTC
CASTPLAGGPNEQFF
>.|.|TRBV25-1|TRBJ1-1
TGTGCCAGCAGTGAAAAGGGGATCACTGAAGCTTTCTTT
CASSEKGITEAFF